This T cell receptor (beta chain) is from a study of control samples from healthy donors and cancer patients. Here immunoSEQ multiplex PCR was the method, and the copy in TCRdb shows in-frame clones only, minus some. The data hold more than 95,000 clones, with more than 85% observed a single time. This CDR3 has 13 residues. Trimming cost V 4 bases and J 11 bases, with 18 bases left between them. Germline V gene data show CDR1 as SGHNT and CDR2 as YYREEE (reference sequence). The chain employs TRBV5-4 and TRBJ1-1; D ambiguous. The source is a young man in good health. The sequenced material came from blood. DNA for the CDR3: TGTGCCAGCAGCACACCCGGTAAGCCCTTGGCTTTCTTT. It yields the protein CASSTPGKPLAFF.